This T cell receptor beta chain was documented in a study of OX40 agonist ivuxolimab in advanced cancers. Study overall: The diagnoses of dose-escalation patients were hepatocellular carcinoma, melanoma, renal cell or head and neck cancer. Notes on the study in general: Among the lowest levels of clonal expansion were found in partial responders at 0.1-3.0 mg/kg.

Per germline, CDR1 SEHNR and CDR2 FQNEAQ (reference sequence). This CDR3 region has 15 residues. With 5 bases removed from V and 8 bases from J, the gap between germline ends came to 18 bases. Method: immunoSEQ multiplex PCR; TCRdb's copy keeps in-frame clones and lacks some. The sample lists 45,000 to 60,000 clones; roughly 90% were seen once. In regard to this clone: As yet, its antigen is unknown.

The clonotype was recovered from an adult with an advanced solid tumor such as melanoma, head and neck, liver or kidney cancer. J is TRBJ1-4 and V is TRBV7-9; weak D call: TRBD1 (6 bases). The source material was CD4+ or CD8+ T cells sorted from blood, sampled in a trial of the OX40 agonist ivuxolimab. CDR3 loop: CASSAYREGSEKLFF. In DNA form, the CDR3 reads TGTGCCAGCAGCGCTTACAGGGAGGGTTCAGAAAAACTGTTTTTT.